Listed below are T cell receptor beta chains from one sample, sequenced in a study of read filtering for tumor transcriptome and immune sequencing. TCRdb passed the reads through MiXCR, listing each CDR3 protein once. The table has 100,000 to 150,000 distinct CDR3 sequences, approximately 13% seen once. Sequences were obtained from a population of CD138-negative cells sorted from bone marrow. The source of these receptors is a donor aged 40 or older with multiple myeloma. Each CDR3 is given with its conserved first and last residue. The order of the fields is clone size, D gene, J gene, V gene, CDR3 DNA, CDR3 protein. A D gene is named only where the DNA matches it firmly. The size entry is marked missing in some rows and otherwise reads once, few, many or a size class.

>few|.|TRBJ1-3|TRBV12-3/TRBV12-4
TGTGCCAGCAGTTTACTTCGGAGCTCTGGAAACACCATATATTTT
CASSLLRSSGNTIYF
>few|TRBD1|TRBJ1-1|TRBV11-2
TGTGCCAGCAGTCATACTACCTCGACAGGGTTGCCTGAAGCTTTCTTT
CASSHTTSTGLPEAFF
>.|TRBD1|TRBJ1-2|TRBV12-3/TRBV12-4
TGTGCCAGCAGCCACGACAGGGGGATCGGTGGCTACACCTTC
CASSHDRGIGGYTF
>many|TRBD2|TRBJ2-1|TRBV29-1
TGCAGCGTGGCGGGGGTTAGCTCCTACAATGAGCAGTTCTTC
CSVAGVSSYNEQFF
>many|TRBD1|TRBJ1-5|TRBV6-4
TGTGCCAGCAGCGTAATCTCGATGGGACAGGGGAAAACTCAGCCCCAGCATTTT
CASSVISMGQGKTQPQHF
>many|.|TRBJ2-2|TRBV24-1
TGTGCCACCAGTGATTTTAGGGGGGAGCTGTTTTTT
CATSDFRGELFF
>few|TRBD1|TRBJ2-3|TRBV6-6
TGTGCCAGCAGTAGACGGCAGGGGGCTCTTGGCACAGATACGCAGTATTTT
CASSRRQGALGTDTQYF
>many|.|TRBJ2-7|TRBV28
TGTGCCAGCAGAGGGGGTGGCAAATTATACGAGCAGTACTTC
CASRGGGKLYEQYF
>many|.|TRBJ2-3|TRBV5-1
TGCGCCAGCGGAACAGGGTCGAGGTTCCCAGATACGCAGTATTTT
CASGTGSRFPDTQYF
>.|.|TRBJ1-2|TRBV7-9
TGTGCCAGCAGCTTAGTAGCCAGCGGCTATTCGGGCTACACCTTC
CASSLVASGYSGYTF
>many|TRBD2|TRBJ2-3|TRBV7-3
TGTGCCAGCAGCTCCCATGCGGGAGGGTTTGCGGATACGCAGTATTTT
CASSSHAGGFADTQYF
>many|.|TRBJ1-5|TRBV18
TGTGCCAGCTCACCACAGAAAGGCAATCAGCCCCAGCATTTT
CASSPQKGNQPQHF
>few|TRBD2|TRBJ2-3|TRBV28
TGTGCCAGCAGTTTCCTAGCGGGGGTATTTAGCACAGATACGCAGTATTTT
CASSFLAGVFSTDTQYF
>.|TRBD1|TRBJ2-5|TRBV12-3/TRBV12-4
TGTGCCAGCAGTGGAACCGGGACAGGGGGCAGGGAGACCCAGTACTTC
CASSGTGTGGRETQYF
>many|TRBD2|TRBJ2-1|TRBV20-1
TGCAGTGCGAACGGGGGAGGGTCGATGGTGCAGTTCTTC
CSANGGGSMVQFF
>many|TRBD1|TRBJ2-2|TRBV30
TGTGCCTGGAGTATTGGGACAGGGGCCACCGGGGAGCTGTTTTTT
CAWSIGTGATGELFF
>many|.|TRBJ1-2|TRBV20-1
TGCAGTGCTAGCCCGGGCCCCTATGGCTACACCTTC
CSASPGPYGYTF
>many|TRBD2|TRBJ2-2|TRBV5-1
TGCGCCAGCAGCTTGGTCGAGCGGGATTATGGGGAGCTGTTTTTT
CASSLVERDYGELFF
>many|TRBD2|TRBJ2-1|TRBV6-4
TGTGCCAGCAGTCCGACTAGCGGGAAGGGTGAGCAGTTCTTC
CASSPTSGKGEQFF
>many|.|TRBJ1-4|TRBV4-2
TGTGCCAGCAGCCATCCTGGGAATGAAAAACTGTTTTTT
CASSHPGNEKLFF
>many|.|TRBJ2-1|TRBV6-1
TGTGCCAGCAGTGAATGGCGGGATCCCAGCAATGAGCAGTTCTTC
CASSEWRDPSNEQFF
>many|.|TRBJ1-1|TRBV20-1
TGCAGTGCTAGGAGGCGGGGGCTTCGTATGAACACTGAAGCTTTCTTT
CSARRRGLRMNTEAFF
>many|.|TRBJ2-5|TRBV6-5
TGTGCCAGCAGTTACTCCTCGAATTCCATGGAGACCCAGTACTTC
CASSYSSNSMETQYF
>many|TRBD1|TRBJ2-1|TRBV28
TGTGCCAGCAGTAACGGACAGGGTTGGGTCAATGAGCAGTTCTTC
CASSNGQGWVNEQFF
>many|TRBD1|TRBJ2-7|TRBV20-1
TGCAGTGCTCGACATAGGACAGGAACCTACGAGCAGTACTTC
CSARHRTGTYEQYF
>many|.|TRBJ2-5|TRBV20-1
TGCAGTGCCCTATGGGACCGTGGGGAGACCCAGTACTTC
CSALWDRGETQYF
>many|TRBD2|TRBJ2-1|TRBV3-1
TGTGCCAGCAGCCAAGATCCAGCGGGAGAAGGTGAGCAGTTCTTC
CASSQDPAGEGEQFF
>many|TRBD1|TRBJ1-2|TRBV5-1
TGCGCCAGCAGCCAGGACAGGGGCTATGGCTACACCTTC
CASSQDRGYGYTF
>many|.|TRBJ2-7|TRBV20-1
TGCAGTGCTAGAGATTGGGCAAAACCAGTTGACAGCTCCTACGAGCAGTACTTC
CSARDWAKPVDSSYEQYF
>many|TRBD2|TRBJ2-1|TRBV7-3
TGTGCCAGCAGCTTAGTCGGGGCTAGCGGGCACAATGAGCAGTTCTTC
CASSLVGASGHNEQFF
>many|.|TRBJ2-3|TRBV29-1
TGCAGCGTTGATGTGAGAGACACAGATACGCAGTATTTT
CSVDVRDTDTQYF